The present entry profiles one TCR beta chain with its context. This sample was taken from a study of blood T cell repertoires in COVID-19. Clones were sequenced by immunoSEQ multiplex PCR, and TCRdb holds only the in-frame ones, with some missing. The table records 250,000 or so clones, around 90% of them present only once. V lost 6 bases to trimming and J lost 7 bases, with 13 bases between them. The CDR3 is made up of 12 amino acids. Germline V gene data show CDR1 as MNHEY and CDR2 as SMNVEV (reference sequence). The sequence derives from a man between 35 and 55 years old who had been exposed to COVID-19. This chain links TRBV27 with TRBJ2-7; D is possibly TRBD1 (6 bases). Sample: PBMCs or T cells enriched from blood (not recorded which). DNA of the CDR3: TGTGCCAGCAGCACAGGGTTGAGGGAGCAGTACTTC. The encoded protein is CASSTGLREQYF.